This T cell receptor (beta chain) was recovered during a study of lung T cells in sarcoidosis with Löfgren's syndrome. TCRdb re-called the reads through MiXCR, storing one row per CDR3 protein. Here the sample spans more than 50,000 distinct CDR3 sequences, approximately 22% being singletons. This clonotype occurred a few times. The sample consisted of CD4+ T cells from PBMCs. The receptor was derived from a human donor with sarcoidosis (Löfgren's syndrome or another form), or a control subject (not recorded which).

In DNA, the CDR3 is TGTGCCAGCAGTTTCGGACAGGGACCGGGCTACACCTTC. It translates to CASSFGQGPGYTF. The chain recombines TRBV28 with TRBJ1-2; 8 nucleotides align to TRBD1. The CDR3 length is 13 residues. J gave up 8 bases and V 3 bases, and 5 bases lay outside the gene matches. CDR1 is MDHEN and CDR2 is SYDVKM in the germline V gene.